These 21 T cell receptor beta chains came from one sample sequenced in a study of prognosis after radiotherapy for stage I lung cancer. Two-round multiplex PCR, the amplification method, yielded TCR beta CDR3 from genomic DNA. Used in first-round PCR were primers specific to each TRBV and TRBJ gene. TCRdb called the multiplex PCR reads again in MiXCR, with one record for every CDR3 protein. This sample carries about 31,000 distinct CDR3 sequences, about 34% of them seen once, and the ten largest clones take 25% to 35%. The sequences come from PBMCs, collected before or after stereotactic body radiation therapy (not recorded which). These receptors all stem from a donor at least 50 years old with non-small cell lung cancer.

This sequence joins TRBV11-3 and TRBJ2-2; no clear D gene. Trimming took 1 base from V and 9 from J, leaving 18 bases between them. Germline V lookup: CDR1 SGHNT, CDR2 YENEEA. This CDR3 spans 16 amino acids. Written as DNA, the CDR3 is TGTGCCAGCAGCTTAGTTGGCGTGAGTGAGTCCTGGGAGCTGTTTTTT. Encoded protein: CASSLVGVSESWELFF.

For this clonotype: A much larger clone differs by one base, so this may be a read error. The gene calls are TRBV7-9 and TRBJ1-5, with TRBD1 identical over 12 bases. In germline, CDR1 is SEHNR, CDR2 FQNEAQ (reference sequence). The CDR3 runs 15 residues. V trimming: 4 bases; J trimming: 6 bases; junction bases outside the gene matches: 4. The CDR3 region is CASSYEGQGAQPQHF. CDR3 coding DNA: TGTGCCAGCAGCTACGAGGGACAGGGGGCTCAGCCCCAGCATTTT.

This clonotype was counted a few times. V and J are TRBV24-1 and TRBJ1-5, with TRBD1 as a possible D gene (5 bases). Germline CDR1 reads KGHDR; CDR2 reads SFDVKD. Trimming removed 5 bases from V and 7 bases from J, with 32 bases in between. The CDR3 runs to 20 residues. CDR3 protein: CATSGGVGVSYIAKAQPQHF. The CDR3 DNA sequence: TGTGCCACCAGTGGGGGGGTGGGGGTTTCTTATATAGCAAAGGCCCAGCCCCAGCATTTT.

The sample holds many counts of this clonotype. The chain links TRBV11-2 to TRBJ2-1; D is unresolved. Per germline, CDR1 SGHAT and CDR2 FQNNGV. The V end lost 4 bases, the J end lost 0 bases, and 13 bases lay between the germline ends. The CDR3 covers 16 residues. In nucleotides, the CDR3 is TGTGCCAGCAGCTATAGTCAGTGGAGCTCCTACAATGAGCAGTTCTTC. Its protein is CASSYSQWSSYNEQFF.

This clonotype occurred many times. The V call is TRBV4-1, the J call TRBJ2-2, with TRBD1 matching 11 bases. With V trimmed by 8 bases and J by 6 bases, 8 bases remained unmatched. Per germline, CDR1 MGHRA and CDR2 YSYEKL. The CDR3 runs to 15 residues. The CDR3 sequence is CASAGQGALPGELFF. In DNA form, the CDR3 reads TGCGCCAGCGCTGGACAGGGGGCGCTCCCCGGGGAGCTGTTTTTT.

On this clonotype itself: A read error likely explains this, since a far larger clone differs by one base. The chain joins TRBV6-1 to TRBJ2-2; D call uncertain. Looked up from germline, CDR1 is MNHNS and CDR2 is SASEGT. The CDR3 is 13 residues long. CDR3 nucleotides: TGTGCCAGCAGTTACGAGGTCACCGCGGAGCTGTTTTTT. Its translation is CASSYEVTAELFF.

This clonotype has ten or more counts. This chain joins TRBV30 and TRBJ2-5; D is unresolved. CDR1 and CDR2 (germline): GTSNPN, SVGIG (reference sequence). The CDR3 runs to 13 residues. V lost 3 bases, J lost 4 bases, and 12 bases lay in between. The CDR3 loop is CAWSPLLGETQYF. Here the CDR3 DNA reads TGTGCCTGGAGCCCTCTCTTAGGAGAGACCCAGTACTTC.

Points on this clonotype: A much bigger clone sits one base away, suggesting this may be a read error. The chain links TRBV5-1 to TRBJ2-1, with D uncertain. The CDR3 extends over 12 amino acids. The ends were cut back, 0 bases at V and 7 bases at J, with 5 bases in the middle. The germline gives CDR1 SGHRS, CDR2 YFSETQ. The CDR3 DNA reads TGCGCCAGCAGCTTGGACGGGAATGAGCAGTTCTTC. Amino acids: CASSLDGNEQFF.

Concerning this clonotype itself: A far bigger clonotype differs at one base, so this is likely a read error. This sequence joins TRBV6-1 and TRBJ1-2; tentative D call: TRBD1 (6 bases). Trimming left V 4 bases short and J 3 bases short, with 12 bases between. CDR1 and CDR2 (germline): MNHNS, SASEGT. The CDR3 consists of 14 residues. In nucleotides, the CDR3 is TGTGCCAGCAGTGCCACGAGGGGGGACTATGGCTACACCTTC. Translation: CASSATRGDYGYTF.

Turning to this clonotype: Only one base separates this from a far larger clonotype, so it likely reflects a read error. The chain employs TRBV6-8 and TRBJ2-3, with TRBD2 matching 9 bases. The CDR3 is 16 amino acids. Germline V lookup: CDR1 MNHGY, CDR2 SAAAGT. The DNA of the CDR3 is TGTGCCAGCAGCGATACTAGCGGGTCGATCACAGATACGCATTATTTT. This sequence encodes CASSDTSGSITDTHYF.

Here the CDR3 reads CASSRTGSNQPQHF. As DNA, the CDR3 is TGCGCCAGCAGTAGGACAGGGAGCAATCAGCCCCAGCATTTT. This rearrangement joins TRBV10-2 to TRBJ1-5; 8 bases agree with TRBD1. This CDR3 is 14 amino acids long. Per the germline V gene, CDR1 is WSHSY and CDR2 is SAAADI. The junction had 1 base not matched to a gene; V was cut back by 5 bases and J by 1 base.

There are a few counts of this clonotype. It may be a read error: a sequence one base away is much more abundant. The V call is TRBV7-8, the J call TRBJ2-2; D may correspond to TRBD1 or TRBD2 (5 bases each). The CDR3 sequence is 16 residues long. The germline V and J ends were trimmed by 7 bases and 0 bases, with 15 bases remaining between them. CDR1 is SGHVS and CDR2 is FQNEAQ in the germline V gene. The CDR3 is CASKKPGPSNTGELFF. DNA of the CDR3: TGTGCCAGCAAAAAGCCGGGACCCTCGAACACCGGGGAGCTGTTTTTT.

In this sample, this clonotype turned up many times. The chain is built from TRBV11-3 and TRBJ2-5; D is ambiguous. The CDR3 length is 11 residues. V lost 1 base, J lost 5 bases, and 2 bases lay in between. Germline CDR1 is SGHNT and CDR2 is YENEEA. In DNA form, the CDR3 reads TGTGCCAGCAGCTTAGCGGAGACCCAGTACTTC. This translates into CASSLAETQYF.

This clonotype has at least ten counts. The J gene is TRBJ2-3, the V gene TRBV28; the match to TRBD2 covers 8 bases. This CDR3 is built from 15 residues. Germline V gives CDR1 MDHEN, CDR2 SYDVKM. V lost 4 bases to trimming and J lost 4 bases; unmatched junction nucleotides: 7. The CDR3 region has the DNA TGTGCCAGCAGTTCAAGCGGGGGAGGGCCAGATACGCAGTATTTT. Its translation is CASSSSGGGPDTQYF.

A remark on this clonotype: Just one base apart from a much larger clone, this may be a read error. The rearrangement joins TRBV6-5 to TRBJ2-5; a weak D match, TRBD2 (5 bases). The CDR3 loop spans 15 amino acids. Germline loops: CDR1 MNHEY, CDR2 SVGAGI. V lost 0 bases to trimming and J lost 3 bases, with 11 bases between them. The CDR3 is CASSYSGALKETQYF. In DNA, the CDR3 is TGTGCCAGCAGTTACTCGGGAGCGCTAAAAGAGACCCAGTACTTC.

This clonotype was counted many times. The chain links TRBV15 to TRBJ2-5; D is uncertain. The CDR3 runs to 16 residues. From germline, CDR1 is LNHNV and CDR2 YYDKDF (reference sequence). V lost 0 bases to trimming and J lost 0 bases, with 11 bases between them. CDR3 nucleotides: TGTGCCACCAGCAGAGATGAAGGGCTGTACCAAGAGACCCAGTACTTC. It encodes CATSRDEGLYQETQYF.

This clonotype was seen repeatedly, ten times or more. A much larger clone differs by one base, so this may be a read error. V is TRBV5-1 and J is TRBJ2-1; D is unclear. CDR1 SGHRS and CDR2 YFSETQ come from the germline V gene. The germline V and J ends were trimmed by 1 base and 6 bases, with 2 bases remaining between them. This CDR3 contains 11 residues. This chain's CDR3 is CASSLSNEQFF. Here the CDR3 DNA reads TGCGCCAGCAGCTTGTCCAATGAGCAGTTCTTC. The complete variable domain, with remaining parts taken from reference TRBV5-1 and TRBJ2-1, reads KAGVTQTPRYLIKTRGQQVTLSCSPISGHRSVSWYQQTPGQGLQFLFEYFSETQRNKGNFPGRFSGRQFSNSRSEMNVSTLELGDSALYLCASSLSNEQFFGPGTRLTVL.

About this clonotype itself: The CDR3 carries no conserved terminal phenylalanine or tryptophan, so it likely arises from a read error. The DNA is left out, because the CDR3 cannot be placed on it with certainty; the CDR3 is given as TCRdb lists it. The chain employs TRBV20-1 and TRBJ1-6; the table's D call, TRBD1, has no DNA check behind it. The V gene's germline CDR1 is DFQATT and CDR2 SNEGSKA (reference sequence). The length of the CDR3 is 9 amino acids, counting both ends. CDR3 sequence reads: CSARDRGLV.

This clonotype was found many times. The V gene is TRBV20-1, the J gene TRBJ2-2; no firm D call. With 3 bases removed from V and 8 bases from J, the gap between germline ends came to 10 bases. The germline gives CDR1 DFQATT, CDR2 SNEGSKA (reference sequence). The CDR3 covers 12 residues. CDR3 region: CSASRIHGELFF. Here the CDR3 DNA reads TGCAGTGCTAGTAGAATCCATGGGGAGCTGTTTTTT.

V gene TRBV28 combines with J gene TRBJ2-7; 7 bases agree with TRBD2. The CDR3 runs to 19 residues. The ends lost 5 bases at V and 1 base at J; junction bases unmatched: 20. The germline CDR1 and CDR2 sequences are MDHEN and SYDVKM. The CDR3 bases are TGTGCCAGCAGTCTATCTACCGGCACTAGCGTGAGAGGATCCTACGAGCAGTACTTC. Amino acids: CASSLSTGTSVRGSYEQYF.

This clonotype appeared many times. This chain uses TRBV6-1 with TRBJ1-5, with 8 bases aligning to TRBD1. Germline loops: CDR1 MNHNS, CDR2 SASEGT. Trimming at V came to 9 bases and at J to 4 bases, leaving 8 bases not matched to a gene. This CDR3 is 14 amino acids long. The CDR3 coding sequence is TGTGCCAGTACCGACAGGGGCCGGAATCAGCCCCAGCATTTT. This gives the protein CASTDRGRNQPQHF.